The 2 T cell receptor beta chains given below trace back to one sample, sequenced in a study of OX40 agonist ivuxolimab in advanced cancers. Using immunoSEQ multiplex PCR, the repertoire was profiled, and TCRdb retains in-frame clones only, with some absent. The table includes 65,000 to 95,000 clones, less than 85% detected once. Sequences were derived from CD4+ or CD8+ T cells sorted from blood, sampled in a trial of the OX40 agonist ivuxolimab. The receptors were sampled from an adult with an advanced solid tumor such as melanoma, head and neck, liver or kidney cancer.

The V and J genes are TRBV5-1 and TRBJ2-3, with 8 bases that match TRBD2. Germline V gene data show CDR1 as SGHRS and CDR2 as YFSETQ. The CDR3 is made up of 16 amino acids. After removal of 0 bases from V and 1 base from J, the junction contained 4 bases not matched to a gene. This chain's CDR3 is CASSLVMRGGTDTQYF. In DNA form, the CDR3 reads TGCGCCAGCAGCTTGGTTATGCGGGGGGGCACAGATACGCAGTATTTT.

The chain recombines TRBV2 with TRBJ2-7; 7 nucleotides align to TRBD1. Trimming at V came to 7 bases and at J to 1 base, leaving 10 bases not matched to a gene. The length of the CDR3 is 15 residues. Germline V gives CDR1 SNHLY, CDR2 FYNNEI. CDR3 bases: TGTGCCAGCACCCCAAGGACAGGCCAGTCCTACGAGCAGTACTTC. Translation gives CASTPRTGQSYEQYF.